One and the same sample provided the 29 T cell receptor beta chains below, sequenced in a study of blood T cell repertoires in COVID-19. Sequencing was performed with immunoSEQ multiplex PCR; in TCRdb, only in-frame clones are kept and a portion is missing. The sample contains about 180,000 clones, 80% to 90% of which appear only once. Material: peripheral blood. These receptors were taken from a human donor with active or convalescent COVID-19. The donor label of this sample is uncertain.

This rearrangement joins TRBV6-2 or TRBV6-3 to TRBJ2-7; 7 bases fit TRBD1. Per germline, CDR1 MNHEY and CDR2 SVGEGT. V gave up 2 bases and J gave up 3 bases; unmatched junction bases: 7. This CDR3 has 15 residues. CDR3 protein: CASSYPIRQGYEQYF. CDR3 sequence (DNA): TGTGCCAGCAGTTACCCCATTAGACAGGGCTACGAGCAGTACTTC.

In nucleotides, the CDR3 is TGTGCCAGCAGTGAACAGCACACAGATACGCAGTATTTT. This codes for CASSEQHTDTQYF. The chain is built from TRBV6-4 and TRBJ2-3; the D is unclear. V was trimmed by 3 bases and J by 2 bases, leaving 6 bases between them. Germline values: CDR1 MRHNA, CDR2 SNTAGT. This CDR3 is built from 13 residues.

This clone was recorded only once. The V call is TRBV5-4, the J call TRBJ1-1; D is perhaps TRBD1 (6 bases). V dropped 6 bases and J dropped 1 base, with 13 bases sitting between them. The CDR3 is 14 residues long. Germline lookup yields CDR1 SGHNT and CDR2 YYREEE (reference sequence). The chain's CDR3 is CASTPTGRNTEAFF. CDR3 sequence (DNA): TGTGCCAGCACTCCGACAGGCCGGAACACTGAAGCTTTCTTT.

The chain recombines TRBV13 with TRBJ1-2; 11 bases are a match to TRBD1. The CDR3 length is 14 residues. With 4 bases clipped from V and 4 bases from J, the junction kept 2 bases outside the gene matches. The germline CDR1 and CDR2 sequences are PRHDT and FYEKMQ (reference sequence). Written as DNA, the CDR3 is TGTGCCAGCAGCTCGGGACAGGGGGTCTATGGCTACACCTTC. Translating it yields CASSSGQGVYGYTF.

The V and J genes are TRBV5-6 and TRBJ1-1, with a tentative D call TRBD1 (6 bases). V was pared by 2 bases and J by 1 base, with 6 bases between. This CDR3 has 13 residues. CDR1 and CDR2 (germline): SGHDT, YYEEEE. The CDR3 region is CASSLQGNTEAFF. DNA for the CDR3: TGTGCCAGCAGCTTACAGGGGAACACTGAAGCTTTCTTT.

The CDR3 DNA is TGTGCCAGCAGTTGGGGACTACCTGTCATCGAGCAGTACTTC. It specifies CASSWGLPVIEQYF. J is TRBJ2-7 and V is TRBV28, with 7 bases matching TRBD2. V dropped 4 bases and J dropped 6; count of bases not matched to a gene: 9. This CDR3 region has 14 residues. Germline V CDR1 and CDR2: MDHEN, SYDVKM.

The chain recombines TRBV5-1 with TRBJ1-3, with D tentatively TRBD1 (5 bases). V lost 4 bases, J lost 0 bases, and 11 bases lay in between. Germline V gene data show CDR1 as SGHRS and CDR2 as YFSETQ. The length of the CDR3 is 15 residues. CDR3 sequence reads: CASSPDRFSGNTIYF. In nucleotides, the CDR3 is TGCGCCAGCAGCCCAGACAGATTCTCTGGAAACACCATATATTTT.

This chain connects TRBV7-8 to TRBJ2-1; 9 bases are shared with TRBD2. V trimming: 1 base; J trimming: 4 bases; junction bases outside the gene matches: 5. The CDR3 has 16 residues. Germline lookup yields CDR1 SGHVS and CDR2 FQNEAQ. The CDR3 DNA sequence: TGTGCCAGCAGCTTAGGTCCCCTAGCGGGGTACAATGAGCAGTTCTTC. This gives the protein CASSLGPLAGYNEQFF.

This sequence joins TRBV11-3 and TRBJ2-3; 8 nucleotides line up with TRBD2. CDR1 SGHNT and CDR2 YENEEA come from the germline V gene. Trimming took 2 bases from V and 2 from J; bases not matched to a gene: 6. The CDR3 extends over 16 amino acids. DNA of the CDR3: TGTGCCAGCAGCTTAACGGCGGGGGGCTTCACAGATACGCAGTATTTT. This codes for CASSLTAGGFTDTQYF.

This chain uses TRBV5-1 with TRBJ2-3, with 13 nucleotides matching TRBD2. Trimming removed 4 bases from V and 4 bases from J; junction bases left unmatched: 9. CDR3 length: 17 amino acids. Germline V gene data show CDR1 as SGHRS and CDR2 as YFSETQ. CDR3 DNA sequence: TGCGCCAGCAGCCGCCGGACTAGCGGGGGCACACCAGATACGCAGTATTTT. The encoded protein is CASSRRTSGGTPDTQYF.

The rearrangement joins TRBV6-5 to TRBJ2-6, with TRBD2 as a possible D gene (7 bases). Germline CDR1 and CDR2: MNHEY and SVGAGI. Trimming removed 3 bases from V and 3 bases from J, with 12 bases in between. The CDR3 runs 16 residues. The CDR3 spells CASSYRGARGANVLTF. The CDR3 nucleotides read TGTGCCAGCAGTTATCGGGGGGCGCGTGGGGCCAACGTCCTGACTTTC.

This clone has a handful of counts. The chain employs TRBV2 and TRBJ1-4; 9 bases map to TRBD1. The CDR3 spans 15 residues. With 3 bases clipped from V and 6 bases from J, the junction kept 5 bases outside the gene matches. CDR1 is SNHLY and CDR2 is FYNNEI in the germline V gene. The CDR3 here is CASSDSQGAYEKLFF. CDR3 bases: TGTGCCAGCAGTGACTCACAGGGGGCTTATGAAAAACTGTTTTTT.

The chain links TRBV6-1 to TRBJ2-7; 8 nucleotides line up with TRBD1. V lost 3 bases, J lost 5 bases, and 6 bases stayed unmatched. This CDR3 has 14 residues. Germline CDR1 MNHNS, CDR2 SASEGT. Written as DNA, the CDR3 is TGTGCCAGCAGTGATAATCAGGGGGCCCACGAGCAGTACTTC. Translating gives CASSDNQGAHEQYF.

This sequence joins TRBV4-3 and TRBJ2-3; 8 bases match TRBD2. The germline gives CDR1 LGHNA, CDR2 YSLEER. This CDR3 comprises 18 residues. V dropped 1 base and J dropped 0; count of bases not matched to a gene: 9. The DNA for the CDR3 is TGCGCCAGCAGCCAAGCCGTAGCGGGACCGCTTAGCACAGATACGCAGTATTTT. It codes for CASSQAVAGPLSTDTQYF.

The rearrangement links TRBV15 to TRBJ2-7; D unclear. V lost 5 bases and J lost 5, with 10 bases in between. The CDR3 loop spans 12 amino acids. Per germline, CDR1 LNHNV and CDR2 YYDKDF (reference sequence). The chain's CDR3 is CATSGQPHEQYF. The CDR3 DNA reads as TGTGCCACCAGCGGCCAACCTCACGAGCAGTACTTC. Together with reference TRBV15 and TRBJ2-7, the CDR3 gives the full variable domain: DAMVIQNPRYQVTQFGKPVTLSCSQTLNHNVMYWYQQKSSQAPKLLFHYYDKDFNNEADTPDNFQSRRPNTSFCFLDIRSPGLGDTAMYLCATSGQPHEQYFGPGTRLTVT.

This chain joins TRBV5-1 and TRBJ2-1, with D tentatively TRBD1 (5 bases). CDR3 length equals 15 residues. Between the trimmed V and J ends, which lost 1 base and 5 bases, there was a span of 13 bases. Germline CDR1 reads SGHRS; CDR2 reads YFSETQ. The CDR3 region has the DNA TGCGCCAGCAGCTTGAGGCAGGGCACGAACAATGAGCAGTTCTTC. Amino acid sequence: CASSLRQGTNNEQFF. Full variable domain (missing parts from reference TRBV5-1 and TRBJ2-1): KAGVTQTPRYLIKTRGQQVTLSCSPISGHRSVSWYQQTPGQGLQFLFEYFSETQRNKGNFPGRFSGRQFSNSRSEMNVSTLELGDSALYLCASSLRQGTNNEQFFGPGTRLTVL.

The CDR3 region is CASSLGRGQGETQYF. The CDR3, as DNA: TGTGCCAGCAGTTTAGGCAGGGGGCAAGGAGAGACCCAGTACTTC. The gene calls are TRBV27 and TRBJ2-5; the match to TRBD1 covers 8 bases. Germline CDR1 and CDR2: MNHEY and SMNVEV (reference sequence). With 2 bases clipped from V and 4 bases from J, the junction kept 6 bases outside the gene matches. This CDR3 spans 15 amino acids.

The V gene is TRBV2, the J gene TRBJ1-6; maybe TRBD1 (6 bases). The CDR3 length is 18 residues. Germline-derived CDR1 and CDR2 are SNHLY and FYNNEI. Between the trimmed V and J ends, which lost 6 bases and 0 bases, there was a span of 18 bases. The CDR3 DNA sequence: TGTGCCAGCAGCATACCACAGGGCCGGAGCTCCTATAATTCACCCCTCCACTTT. Protein product: CASSIPQGRSSYNSPLHF.

The V and J genes are TRBV24-1 and TRBJ2-2; possibly TRBD1 for D (5 bases). The length of the CDR3 is 16 residues. Deletions cut 4 bases from V and 5 bases from J, with 16 bases between. From germline, CDR1 is KGHDR and CDR2 SFDVKD. CDR3: CATSDPQGEGTGELFF. CDR3 bases: TGTGCCACCAGTGACCCTCAAGGGGAAGGAACCGGGGAGCTGTTTTTT.

V gene TRBV7-3 combines with J gene TRBJ2-3; D is ambiguous. Germline CDR1 reads SGHTA; CDR2 reads FQGTGA. Trimming took off 3 bases at V and 0 bases at J, with 13 bases between the two ends. This CDR3 has 16 amino acids. The CDR3: CASSLIATPSTDTQYF. CDR3 DNA: TGTGCCAGCAGCTTGATCGCTACCCCTAGCACAGATACGCAGTATTTT. Supplemented by reference TRBV7-3 and TRBJ2-3, the full variable domain reads GAGVSQTPSNKVTEKGKYVELRCDPISGHTALYWYRQSLGQGPEFLIYFQGTGAADDSGLPNDRFFAVRPEGSVSTLKIQRTERGDSAVYLCASSLIATPSTDTQYFGPGTRLTVL.

The genes are TRBV7-2 and TRBJ2-2, with a weak D call TRBD2 (5 bases). The CDR3 has 16 residues. The germline V gene has CDR1 SGHTA and CDR2 FQGNSA. Trimming removed 2 bases from V and 3 bases from J, with 13 bases in between. CDR3 in DNA: TGTGCCAGCAGCTTACAAGCGGCGTGGGACACCGGGGAGCTGTTTTTT. Encoded protein: CASSLQAAWDTGELFF.

The chain links TRBV19 to TRBJ2-5; 8 nucleotides align to TRBD2. CDR1 and CDR2 (germline): LNHDA, SQIVND (reference sequence). The V and J ends lost 5 bases and 0 bases, in that order; junction bases with no gene match: 2. The CDR3 consists of 14 residues. The CDR3 region is CASSGGRHQETQYF. CDR3 DNA sequence: TGTGCCAGTAGTGGCGGGAGGCACCAAGAGACCCAGTACTTC.

The J gene is TRBJ2-2, the V gene TRBV4-1, with 9 bases that match TRBD2. CDR1 is MGHRA and CDR2 is YSYEKL in the germline V gene. The CDR3 runs to 17 residues. The ends lost 1 base at V and 5 bases at J; junction bases unmatched: 8. In nucleotides, the CDR3 is TGCGCCAGCAGCCAAGTCTTCACTAGCGGGTGGACCGGGGAGCTGTTTTTT. It specifies CASSQVFTSGWTGELFF.

The chain uses TRBV19 and TRBJ2-3; 9 nucleotides line up with TRBD2. Germline-derived CDR1 and CDR2 are LNHDA and SQIVND (reference sequence). Unmatched junction bases numbered 17, after V lost 4 bases and J lost 3 bases. The CDR3 sequence is 19 residues long. The CDR3 DNA is TGTGCCAGTAGTACCCCACGAGGGCGGGGGGGCCGAGGGACAGATACGCAGTATTTT. This encodes CASSTPRGRGGRGTDTQYF. Full variable domain (rest looked up from reference TRBV19 and TRBJ2-3): DGGITQSPKYLFRKEGQNVTLSCEQNLNHDAMYWYRQDPGQGLRLIYYSQIVNDFQKGDIAEGYSVSREKKESFPLTVTSAQKNPTAFYLCASSTPRGRGGRGTDTQYFGPGTRLTVL.

The chain joins TRBV7-6 to TRBJ1-3; 8 bases are a match to TRBD1. V lost 2 bases and J lost 0; bases outside the gene matches: 6. The CDR3 is made up of 17 amino acids. The germline CDR1 and CDR2 sequences are SGHVS and FNYEAQ. Written as DNA, the CDR3 is TGTGCCAGCAGCTTAAGGGGACAGGTTACCTCTGGAAACACCATATATTTT. Its protein is CASSLRGQVTSGNTIYF.

This chain uses TRBV5-4 with TRBJ2-1; TRBD1 aligns across 12 bases. Germline V lookup: CDR1 SGHNT, CDR2 YYREEE (reference sequence). This CDR3 comprises 16 residues. Trimming cost V 4 bases and J 8 bases; bases outside gene matches: 10. This chain's CDR3 is CASSRGPGQGADEQFF. The CDR3 coding sequence is TGTGCCAGCAGCCGCGGACCGGGACAGGGGGCTGATGAGCAGTTCTTC.

This rearrangement joins TRBV12-3 or TRBV12-4 to TRBJ2-7; D may be TRBD2 (5 bases). The CDR3 has 12 amino acids. V was trimmed by 6 bases and J by 7 bases, leaving 13 bases between them. For the CDR3, the DNA is TGTGCCAGCAGCCCTACGAGGAGGGAGCAGTACTTC. This sequence encodes CASSPTRREQYF.

A single count supports this clone. The rearrangement joins TRBV4-3 to TRBJ1-2; TRBD1 matches at 10 bases. After removal of 0 bases from V and 8 bases from J, the junction contained 6 bases not matched to a gene. The CDR3 covers 15 residues. Germline V gene sequence: CDR1 LGHNA, CDR2 YSLEER. CDR3 sequence reads: CASSQDWTGGLGYTF. CDR3 nucleotide sequence: TGCGCCAGCAGCCAAGATTGGACAGGGGGTTTGGGCTACACCTTC.

This clone was recorded only once. V gene TRBV6-6 combines with J gene TRBJ2-1; a weak D match, TRBD2 (5 bases). Germline-derived CDR1 and CDR2 are MNHNY and SVGAGI (reference sequence). V lost 4 bases, J lost 4 bases, and 14 bases lay in between. The CDR3 extends over 15 amino acids. CDR3 coding DNA: TGTGCCAGCAGTTGGTTAGCGAGAATATACAATGAGCAGTTCTTC. Amino acids: CASSWLARIYNEQFF.